These 16 T cell receptor beta chains share one sample of origin, sequenced in a study of tumour-infiltrating T cells in Burkitt lymphoma (dated by TCRdb to the early 2020s). Library generation was performed with the immunoSEQ multiplex PCR assay. TCRdb stores this immuneACCESS table with in-frame sequences only. Part of the clones is absent; in the studies checked, under half of the shortfall reflects unresolved V genes, and no reason is known for the rest. Present in this sample are approximately 46,000 clones, around 30% of which were seen just once. 2.9% of the sample is in the top ten clones. Specimen: tumor tissue. These receptors were collected from a human donor with Burkitt lymphoma.

The V gene is TRBV7-2, the J gene TRBJ2-3; TRBD1 matches at 10 bases. The CDR3 is 17 residues long. CDR1 is SGHTA, CDR2 FQGNSA, per germline. Trimming at V came to 5 bases and at J to 3 bases, leaving 11 bases not matched to a gene. DNA for the CDR3: TGTGCCAGCAGCATTCCGGGACAGGGGATTCCGACAGATACGCAGTATTTT. It codes for CASSIPGQGIPTDTQYF.

This clone was seen a few times. The V call is TRBV9, the J call TRBJ2-1, with D perhaps TRBD1 (6 bases). CDR1 is SGDLS and CDR2 is YYNGEE in the germline V gene. The CDR3 spans 13 residues. With 3 bases removed from V and 8 bases from J, the gap between germline ends came to 12 bases. This chain's CDR3 is CASSGLQGHEQFF. Here the CDR3 DNA reads TGTGCCAGCAGCGGTTTACAGGGTCATGAGCAGTTCTTC.

The chain employs TRBV30 and TRBJ2-3, with D hard to call. CDR1 and CDR2 (germline): GTSNPN, SVGIG (reference sequence). Trimming stripped 3 bases from V and 8 bases from J, with 9 bases between. The CDR3 loop spans 11 amino acids. The CDR3 DNA reads TGTGCCTGGAGGGCGTCGAGTACGCAGTATTTT. Translated, it gives CAWRASSTQYF.

This clone has just a few counts. V gene TRBV2 combines with J gene TRBJ1-2; no definite D call. The CDR3 is 14 amino acids. The V end lost 4 bases, the J end lost 8 bases, and 17 bases lay between the germline ends. The germline CDR1 and CDR2 sequences are SNHLY and FYNNEI. The CDR3 is CASSGNPGNLGYTF. The CDR3 coding sequence is TGTGCCAGCAGTGGAAACCCGGGGAATTTGGGCTACACCTTC.

The chain combines TRBV4-1 with TRBJ1-2, with unresolved D. This CDR3 is 13 amino acids long. Per the germline V gene, CDR1 is MGHRA and CDR2 is YSYEKL. Trimming cost V 5 bases and J 1 base, with 8 bases left between them. The CDR3 spells CASSSDLNYGYTF. The CDR3 coding sequence is TGCGCCAGCAGCAGTGACCTTAACTATGGCTACACCTTC.

This clone was observed a few times. The chain combines TRBV29-1 with TRBJ1-1, with 7 bases matching TRBD1. The CDR3 is 13 amino acids. V was clipped by 0 bases and J by 5 bases; unmatched bases: 3. The germline V gene encodes CDR1 SQVTM and CDR2 ANQGSEA. This CDR3 reads CSVEDFRGTEAFF. The CDR3 DNA is TGCAGCGTTGAAGATTTCAGGGGGACTGAAGCTTTCTTT.

This clone has only a few counts. The chain employs TRBV18 and TRBJ2-1; D is unresolved. V lost 6 bases, J lost 9 bases, and 12 bases lay in between. The CDR3 is 12 amino acids. Germline V gene data show CDR1 as KGHSH and CDR2 as LQKENI. The CDR3 region has the DNA TGTGCCAGCTCCACTACGTCGTTTGAGCAGTTCTTC. This codes for CASSTTSFEQFF.

The rearrangement links TRBV7-2 to TRBJ2-3; tentatively, D is TRBD2 (5 bases). CDR1 and CDR2 (germline): SGHTA, FQGNSA. This CDR3 has 14 residues. Trimming removed 8 bases from V and 2 bases from J, with 14 bases in between. CDR3: CASEGTHLTDTQYF. The CDR3, as DNA: TGTGCCAGCGAGGGAACCCACCTCACAGATACGCAGTATTTT.

A few counts support this clone. The J gene is TRBJ2-1, the V gene TRBV4-3, with 7 bases matching TRBD2. Germline trimming cut 0 bases from V and 10 bases from J; bases unmatched to any gene: 12. CDR1 LGHNA and CDR2 YSLEER come from the germline V gene. CDR3 length: 16 residues. CDR3 protein: CASSQDWSSGLLEQFF. The CDR3 DNA is TGCGCCAGCAGCCAAGATTGGTCTAGCGGCCTTTTAGAGCAGTTCTTC.

This clone has more than one count but fewer than ten. The chain links TRBV29-1 to TRBJ1-2, with 7 bases fitting TRBD1. This CDR3 is built from 14 residues. Trimming removed 6 bases from V and 8 bases from J; junction bases left unmatched: 15. Germline values: CDR1 SQVTM, CDR2 ANQGSEA. The chain's CDR3 is CSVGRDPRGGGYTF. The CDR3 DNA follows: TGCAGCGTCGGAAGGGACCCTCGAGGGGGCGGCTACACCTTC.

This clone has just a few counts. The chain is built from TRBV27 and TRBJ2-5; 7 bases line up with TRBD2. The germline CDR1 and CDR2 sequences are MNHEY and SMNVEV (reference sequence). The length of the CDR3 is 16 residues. The V segment lost 4 bases and the J segment 0 bases; nucleotides outside the gene matches: 8. CDR3 nucleotides: TGTGCCAGCAGTTCCCGGGGGGTTCGGTACCAAGAGACCCAGTACTTC. Amino acid sequence: CASSSRGVRYQETQYF.

This clone was recorded a few times. The chain has TRBV7-7 and TRBJ2-5; 7 bases are a match to TRBD1. The germline gives CDR1 SSHAT, CDR2 FNYEAQ (reference sequence). With 4 bases clipped from V and 0 bases from J, the junction kept 5 bases outside the gene matches. The length of the CDR3 is 15 residues. As DNA, the CDR3 is TGTGCCAGCAGCTCTGGGGACAGATACCAAGAGACCCAGTACTTC. It translates to CASSSGDRYQETQYF.

This clone was recorded a few times. The rearrangement joins TRBV7-9 to TRBJ1-1; D remains ambiguous. Germline V CDR1 and CDR2: SEHNR, FQNEAQ (reference sequence). The CDR3 has 13 amino acids. With 2 bases removed from V and 4 bases from J, the gap between germline ends came to 8 bases. CDR3: CASSLSLGTEAFF. Here the CDR3 DNA reads TGTGCCAGCAGCTTATCTCTGGGCACTGAAGCTTTCTTT.

The rearrangement links TRBV27 to TRBJ1-4, with 8 nucleotides matching TRBD1. The trim removed 3 bases at V and 0 bases at J, leaving 12 bases unmatched. CDR1 is MNHEY and CDR2 is SMNVEV in the germline V gene (reference sequence). CDR3 length: 19 amino acids. CDR3 amino acids: CASSLYPQGARTTNEKLFF. For the CDR3, the DNA is TGTGCCAGCAGTTTGTATCCCCAGGGGGCTCGCACAACTAATGAAAAACTGTTTTTT.

The chain has TRBV7-6 and TRBJ1-6; 8 nucleotides match TRBD1. Trimming removed 5 bases from V and 0 bases from J; junction bases left unmatched: 6. This CDR3 has 17 residues. Germline assignment: CDR1 SGHVS and CDR2 FNYEAQ. The CDR3 sequence is CASSPRQGSSYNSPLHF. The CDR3 nucleotides read TGTGCCAGCAGCCCACGACAGGGGAGCTCCTATAATTCACCCCTCCACTTT.

This clone turned up a few times. This rearrangement joins TRBV5-6 to TRBJ1-2; the D gene is possibly TRBD1 (6 bases). The CDR3 is made up of 14 amino acids. The germline V gene has CDR1 SGHDT and CDR2 YYEEEE. The ends were cut back, 1 base at V and 4 bases at J, with 11 bases in the middle. The CDR3 loop is CASSLSGAFYGYTF. The CDR3 DNA sequence: TGTGCCAGCAGCTTGTCAGGGGCCTTCTATGGCTACACCTTC.